This T cell receptor (beta chain) was recorded in a study of CD8+ T cells in alopecia areata. Study overall: A 6-month period off drug followed tofacitinib, which lasted 6 to 18 months.

Extracted RNA was reverse transcribed into cDNA, the sequencing template. Assay used: immunoSEQ multiplex PCR; TCRdb lists only in-frame clones, some missing. The sample lists 80,000 to 100,000 clones, 41% seen once, with around 1.5% in the top ten. Germline V gene lookup returns CDR1 LGHNA and CDR2 YNFKEQ. CDR3 length: 16 amino acids. Trimming at V came to 1 base and at J to 3 bases, leaving 3 bases not matched to a gene. Overall study findings and caveats: The study found higher clonality in lesional than normal scalp, especially in alopecia totalis/universalis.

In the case of this clone: What it recognizes is unknown.

Researchers gathered lesional scalp punch biopsies and peripheral blood from patients with alopecia areata. The rearrangement joins TRBV4-2 to TRBJ2-2, with TRBD1 matching 9 bases. The receptor was isolated from a human donor with alopecia areata. The specimen sequenced was CD4+ T cells sorted from blood. CDR3 sequence reads: CASSQGGTGYTGELFF. The CDR3, as DNA: TGTGCCAGCAGCCAAGGTGGGACAGGGTACACCGGGGAGCTGTTTTTT.